A single T cell receptor (beta chain) is shown here with its context. What it binds is not known. This specimen includes other DNA sequences encoding the same CDR3. The sample is drawn from a study of shared clonotypes between healthy human individuals. General study findings and limits: Sorted-subset sequencing, rarefaction showed, was incomplete despite large depth.

The V and J ends lost 2 bases and 1 base respectively, with 6 bases between them. Germline assignment: CDR1 SGHRS and CDR2 YFSETQ. The CDR3 is made up of 14 amino acids. Deep-level settings were used for running the assay. Per sorted-subset replicate PCR, input was roughly 200 ng DNA, representing roughly 30,000 T cell genomes. TCRdb's table, derived via immunoSEQ multiplex PCR, lists solely in-frame clones and lacks some. Altogether about 710,000 clones are present, around 73% being singletons, with the ten largest covering about 1.8%. Sequenced sample: memory CD4+ T cells sorted from blood. Subset defined: CD45RA-negative fraction. J is TRBJ2-2 and V is TRBV5-1; D remains ambiguous. The clonotype was recovered from a woman aged 25 to 39 in good health. CDR3 residues: CASSLGENTGELFF. In DNA form, the CDR3 reads TGCGCCAGCAGCTTAGGAGAGAACACCGGGGAGCTGTTTTTT.